Below are 30 T cell receptor beta chains sequenced from a single sample in a study of shared clonotypes between healthy human individuals. This table comes from immunoSEQ multiplex PCR, and its TCRdb copy is limited to in-frame clones, with some not included. The table lists about 490,000 clones, 70% to 80% of them singletons. Material for sequencing was PBMCs. The receptor set was obtained from a woman between 40 and 55 years old in good health. Some clones in this sample may be carry-over from other donors' samples.

This clone came up once. Germline is not matched at one junction end, which may reflect a read error. Additional DNA sequences in this sample encode the identical CDR3. The chain carries TRBV15 and TRBJ1-5, with D perhaps TRBD1 (5 bases). The germline V gene encodes CDR1 LNHNV and CDR2 YYDKDF (reference sequence). The CDR3 length is 16 residues. The CDR3 sequence: CATSRESDSGRQPQHF. CDR3 sequence (DNA): TGTGCAACCAGCAGAGAATCAGACAGTGGGAGGCAGCCCCAGCATTTT.

V gene TRBV4-1 combines with J gene TRBJ1-3; D is uncertain. Germline assignment: CDR1 MGHRA and CDR2 YSYEKL. The CDR3 has 15 residues. Between the trimmed V and J ends, which lost 0 bases and 0 bases, there was a span of 6 bases. The CDR3 DNA reads as TGCGCCAGCAGCCAAGATCCACTCTCTGGAAACACCATATATTTT. Protein sequence: CASSQDPLSGNTIYF.

V and J are TRBV28 and TRBJ1-5; perhaps TRBD1 as D (6 bases). CDR1 and CDR2 (germline): MDHEN, SYDVKM. This CDR3 spans 14 amino acids. V was clipped by 6 bases and J by 7 bases, with 16 bases between them. DNA for the CDR3: TGTGCCAGCAGAAGGACCAGGGGAGACCAGCCCCAGCATTTT. This gives the protein CASRRTRGDQPQHF.

V and J are TRBV30 and TRBJ2-3; D is unresolved. V was cut by 2 bases and J by 3 bases, with 9 bases left in between. The CDR3 runs 13 residues. Germline V gives CDR1 GTSNPN, CDR2 SVGIG (reference sequence). CDR3 region: CAWSTENTDTQYF. The CDR3 DNA is TGTGCCTGGAGTACGGAAAATACAGATACGCAGTATTTT.

V gene TRBV5-1 combines with J gene TRBJ2-3, with D perhaps TRBD2 (5 bases). Trimming took off 4 bases at V and 0 bases at J, with 9 bases between the two ends. CDR1 SGHRS and CDR2 YFSETQ come from the germline V gene. The CDR3 consists of 14 residues. The CDR3 region is CASSQRSSTDTQYF. The CDR3, as DNA: TGCGCCAGCAGCCAGCGGAGTAGCACAGATACGCAGTATTTT.

Worth noting for this clone: This sample also contains other DNA sequences that code for the same CDR3. The chain recombines TRBV29-1 with TRBJ2-3; D is perhaps TRBD1 (6 bases). Trimming stripped 3 bases from V and 5 bases from J, with 6 bases between. This CDR3 has 11 residues. Per the germline V gene, CDR1 is SQVTM and CDR2 is ANQGSEA. In nucleotides, the CDR3 is TGCAGCGTTGACAGGGGAGATACGCAGTATTTT. It translates to CSVDRGDTQYF.

This clone was seen a single time. The rearrangement joins TRBV18 to TRBJ2-1, with D hard to call. V was pared by 8 bases and J by 4 bases, with 9 bases between. Germline V gene sequence: CDR1 KGHSH, CDR2 LQKENI. The CDR3 sequence is 12 residues long. The CDR3, as DNA: TGTGCCAGCGAGGAGACGTACAATGAGCAGTTCTTC. Its protein product is CASEETYNEQFF.

The chain combines TRBV7-2 with TRBJ1-5, with unresolved D. V was pared by 1 base and J by 2 bases, with 9 bases between. Germline-derived CDR1 and CDR2 are SGHTA and FQGNSA. The CDR3 is made up of 15 amino acids. DNA of the CDR3: TGTGCCAGCAGCTTAGTGACGGATGGCAATCAGCCCCAGCATTTT. It encodes CASSLVTDGNQPQHF.

The V and J genes are TRBV7-3 and TRBJ1-2; D remains unclear. CDR3 length: 15 amino acids. Trimming pared 5 bases from V and 4 bases from J, leaving 17 bases between. The germline V gene has CDR1 SGHTA and CDR2 FQGTGA. The DNA of the CDR3 is TGTGCCAGCAGCCCGGGTATGGCAGACCCCTATGGCTACACCTTC. This translates into CASSPGMADPYGYTF. Looking up the rest from reference TRBV7-3 and TRBJ1-2 gives the full variable domain: GAGVSQTPSNKVTEKGKYVELRCDPISGHTALYWYRQSLGQGPEFLIYFQGTGAADDSGLPNDRFFAVRPEGSVSTLKIQRTERGDSAVYLCASSPGMADPYGYTFGSGTRLTVV.

V gene TRBV18 combines with J gene TRBJ2-1; 10 positions match TRBD2. The germline CDR1 and CDR2 sequences are KGHSH and LQKENI. The J segment lost 8 bases and the V segment lost 6 bases, leaving 19 bases of the junction unmatched. The CDR3 is 18 amino acids. This CDR3 is CASSPGAGLAGEWDEQFF. The CDR3 nucleotides are TGTGCCAGCTCCCCCGGTGCCGGCCTAGCGGGAGAGTGGGATGAGCAGTTCTTC.

CDR3 nucleotide sequence: TGCGCCAGCAGCTCGACAGGGGGGAATCAGCCCCAGCATTTT. This translates into CASSSTGGNQPQHF. The J gene is TRBJ1-5, the V gene TRBV5-1, with 9 bases identical to TRBD1. CDR3 size: 14 residues. The J segment lost 4 bases and the V segment lost 3 bases, leaving 2 bases of the junction unmatched. The germline V gene has CDR1 SGHRS and CDR2 YFSETQ.

The chain combines TRBV11-2 with TRBJ2-7; no definite D call. The germline CDR1 and CDR2 sequences are SGHAT and FQNNGV. V lost 1 base and J lost 1, with 8 bases in between. The CDR3 is made up of 14 amino acids. The CDR3 protein is CASSLASASYEQYF. The CDR3 coding sequence is TGTGCCAGCAGCTTAGCCAGTGCTTCCTACGAGCAGTACTTC.

As concerns this clone: Distinct nucleotide sequences in the sample also encode this CDR3. The gene calls are TRBV6-4 and TRBJ2-1, with 10 bases that match TRBD2. CDR3 length: 15 amino acids. CDR1 MRHNA and CDR2 SNTAGT come from the germline V gene. The J segment lost 0 bases and the V segment lost 4 bases, leaving 0 bases of the junction unmatched. The CDR3 reads CASSASGGSYNEQFF. The DNA of the CDR3 is TGTGCCAGCAGTGCTAGCGGGGGCTCCTACAATGAGCAGTTCTTC.

The sample holds a few counts of this clone. The J gene is TRBJ2-5, the V gene TRBV30, with D perhaps given as TRBD1 or TRBD2 (5 bases each). The length of the CDR3 is 16 residues. Germline V CDR1 and CDR2: GTSNPN, SVGIG (reference sequence). V was pared by 1 base and J by 5 bases, with 20 bases between. The CDR3 loop is CAWSGAAGRFGETQYF. The CDR3, as DNA: TGTGCCTGGAGTGGAGCGGCAGGGCGGTTCGGGGAGACCCAGTACTTC.

As regards this clone: A read error is likely here: a far larger clone is one base away. Other nucleotide sequences from this sample produce the same CDR3. The V call is TRBV28, the J call TRBJ1-5; 11 positions agree with TRBD1. The germline CDR1 and CDR2 sequences are MDHEN and SYDVKM. This CDR3 spans 15 amino acids. CDR3 protein: CASSSRTGGIQPQHF. CDR3 bases: TGTGCAAGCAGTTCTCGGACAGGGGGCATTCAGCCCCAGCATTTT.

The chain carries TRBV5-1 and TRBJ2-7; 7 positions match TRBD2. From germline, CDR1 is SGHRS and CDR2 YFSETQ. The CDR3 is 14 residues long. V lost 0 bases to trimming and J lost 3 bases; unmatched junction nucleotides: 3. This chain's CDR3 is CASSLGLASYEQYF. The CDR3 coding sequence is TGCGCCAGCAGCTTGGGACTAGCTAGCTACGAGCAGTACTTC.

CDR3 loop: CASSLGQSSTEAFF. CDR3 sequence (DNA): TGTGCCAGCAGCTTGGGACAGTCGAGCACTGAAGCTTTCTTT. The genes are TRBV7-2 and TRBJ1-1; 7 nucleotides line up with TRBD1. With 3 bases clipped from V and 4 bases from J, the junction kept 5 bases outside the gene matches. CDR1 and CDR2 from the germline V gene are SGHTA and FQGNSA. The length of the CDR3 is 14 residues.

This clone occurred once. The gene calls are TRBV10-1 and TRBJ2-7; TRBD2 aligns across 11 bases. V shed 3 bases and J 6 bases; nucleotides not matched to a gene: 1. The CDR3 covers 13 residues. Germline V gene data show CDR1 as WNHNN and CDR2 as SYGVQD (reference sequence). The CDR3 DNA sequence: TGCGCCAGCAGTGAACTAGCGGGAGCCGAGCAGTACTTC. Translation gives CASSELAGAEQYF.

This chain uses TRBV18 with TRBJ2-3; D perhaps matches TRBD2 (6 bases). Germline V CDR1 and CDR2: KGHSH, LQKENI. With 5 bases removed from V and 2 bases from J, the gap between germline ends came to 17 bases. CDR3 size: 16 residues. DNA of the CDR3: TGTGCCAGCTCAGCCACCCGGGGGAGTATCACAGATACGCAGTATTTT. Protein product: CASSATRGSITDTQYF.

V usage is TRBV7-3 and J usage is TRBJ1-2; possibly TRBD1 for D (5 bases). CDR1 SGHTA and CDR2 FQGTGA come from the germline V gene. This CDR3 spans 14 amino acids. V lost 1 base and J lost 6, with 12 bases in between. DNA for the CDR3: TGTGCCAGCAGCTTAATCGGGGGAGGACATGGCTACACCTTC. This sequence encodes CASSLIGGGHGYTF.

This chain uses TRBV10-3 with TRBJ2-7; 8 nucleotides agree with TRBD2. The CDR3 runs to 13 residues. V gave up 6 bases and J gave up 3 bases; unmatched junction bases: 4. Germline CDR1 is ENHRY and CDR2 is SYGVKD. CDR3 in amino acids: CAISEGTSYEQYF. The CDR3 DNA is TGTGCCATCAGCGAAGGGACTAGCTACGAGCAGTACTTC.

J is TRBJ2-3 and V is TRBV4-2; 7 nucleotides match TRBD2. Germline CDR1 LGHNA, CDR2 YNFKEQ. This CDR3 is built from 17 residues. J gave up 0 bases and V 0 bases, and 6 bases lay outside the gene matches. The CDR3: CASSQDLASGSTDTQYF. DNA of the CDR3: TGTGCCAGCAGCCAAGATTTAGCTAGCGGAAGCACAGATACGCAGTATTTT.

This sequence joins TRBV5-1 and TRBJ1-1; D is ambiguous. The V end was cut by 0 bases, the J end by 6 bases, with 9 bases between. Germline loops: CDR1 SGHRS, CDR2 YFSETQ. CDR3 length: 13 residues. The CDR3 loop reads CASSLVEQAEAFF. CDR3 coding DNA: TGCGCCAGCAGCTTGGTAGAGCAGGCTGAAGCTTTCTTT.

The rearrangement links TRBV10-3 to TRBJ2-2; possible D gene TRBD1, 6 bases. With 6 bases removed from V and 0 bases from J, the gap between germline ends came to 11 bases. This CDR3 contains 15 residues. From germline, CDR1 is ENHRY and CDR2 SYGVKD. In nucleotides, the CDR3 is TGTGCCATCAGACAGGGAATAACGAACACCGGGGAGCTGTTTTTT. Translating it yields CAIRQGITNTGELFF.

This sequence joins TRBV28 and TRBJ1-2, with a possible D match to TRBD1 (6 bases). Germline V gene sequence: CDR1 MDHEN, CDR2 SYDVKM. CDR3 length: 14 residues. The ends were cut back, 7 bases at V and 7 bases at J, with 19 bases in the middle. The CDR3 sequence is CASTYTGFAFGYTF. DNA of the CDR3: TGTGCCAGCACTTACACAGGGTTCGCTTTTGGCTACACCTTC.

The chain is built from TRBV6-6 and TRBJ1-2; weak D call: TRBD1 (5 bases). The CDR3 is 13 residues long. With 8 bases removed from V and 8 bases from J, the gap between germline ends came to 18 bases. Germline CDR1 is MNHNY and CDR2 is SVGAGI (reference sequence). The chain's CDR3 is CASQRGSTDGYTF. CDR3 DNA: TGTGCCAGCCAAAGGGGTTCTACGGACGGCTACACCTTC.

The V gene is TRBV6-6, the J gene TRBJ2-7; 12 bases agree with TRBD2. The CDR3 has 16 residues. Germline V CDR1 and CDR2: MNHNY, SVGAGI (reference sequence). J gave up 4 bases and V 1 base, and 5 bases lay outside the gene matches. CDR3 DNA sequence: TGTGCCAGCAGTTACTGGGGACTAGCGGGTCCATACGAGCAGTACTTC. Encoded protein: CASSYWGLAGPYEQYF.

The V gene is TRBV10-3, the J gene TRBJ2-4; tentative D call: TRBD1 (6 bases). The CDR3 is made up of 15 amino acids. Germline CDR1 ENHRY, CDR2 SYGVKD. V was pared by 0 bases and J by 6 bases, with 12 bases between. CDR3 sequence: CAISESMSRGNIQYF. In nucleotides, the CDR3 is TGTGCCATCAGTGAGTCGATGTCCAGGGGAAACATTCAGTACTTC.

This clone was observed a few times. The chain combines TRBV2 with TRBJ1-3; D perhaps matches TRBD1 (6 bases). Trimming took 2 bases from V and 2 from J, leaving 7 bases between them. Germline assignment: CDR1 SNHLY and CDR2 FYNNEI. The CDR3 has 14 residues. The DNA for the CDR3 is TGTGCCAGCAGTGAAAACAGGGCTGGAAACACCATATATTTT. Protein product: CASSENRAGNTIYF.

The DNA for the CDR3 is TGCAGCGTTGAAGATAGGGCGGGACTCTACAATGAGCAGTTCTTC. This codes for CSVEDRAGLYNEQFF. The chain combines TRBV29-1 with TRBJ2-1, with D tentatively TRBD2 (6 bases). The germline V gene has CDR1 SQVTM and CDR2 ANQGSEA. The V end was cut by 0 bases, the J end by 3 bases, with 12 bases between. The CDR3 has 15 residues.